One T cell receptor beta chain is described in this entry. No antigen is known for it. This sample was included in a study of cytomegalovirus exposure and HLA in healthy donors. 60 Vbeta and 13 Jbeta primers were used in PCR. Some clones are missing from TCRdb's copy, which holds only in-frame ones; the method was immunoSEQ multiplex PCR. The sample lists tens of thousands of clones, approximately 84% seen once, with around 5.2% in the top ten. Study-wide findings and caveats: CMV serostatus alone was available as immune exposure information.

Looked up from germline, CDR1 is SGHAT and CDR2 is FQNNGV. The CDR3 runs to 13 residues. After removal of 2 bases from V and 4 bases from J, the junction contained 2 bases not matched to a gene. This clonotype originated in a woman between 18 and 29 years old in good health and CMV-seropositive. Input material: PBMCs. This chain links TRBV11-2 with TRBJ2-7; 7 nucleotides align to TRBD2. The CDR3 DNA follows: TGTGCCAGCAGCTTAACTAGCGTATACGAGCAGTACTTC. Its protein is CASSLTSVYEQYF. The full variable domain, with the rest looked up from reference TRBV11-2 and TRBJ2-7, is EAGVAQSPRYKIIEKRQSVAFWCNPISGHATLYWYQQILGQGPKLLIQFQNNGVVDDSQLPKDRFSAERLKGVDSTLKIQPAKLEDSAVYLCASSLTSVYEQYFGPGTRLTVT.